These 14 T cell receptor beta chains were sequenced from one sample in a study of blood T cell repertoires in COVID-19. The repertoire was sequenced with immunoSEQ multiplex PCR; TCRdb's copy has only in-frame clones and lacks some. The sample lists 250,000 or so clones, around nine tenths occurring once. Specimen: PBMCs or T cells enriched from blood (not recorded which). The receptors were gathered from a man aged 25 to 45 who had recovered from COVID-19.

The chain employs TRBV6-5 and TRBJ1-3; tentatively, D is TRBD1 (5 bases). V lost 3 bases and J lost 2, with 11 bases in between. This CDR3 contains 15 residues. The V gene's germline CDR1 is MNHEY and CDR2 SVGAGI. The CDR3 coding sequence is TGTGCCAGCAGTTATTTTGGGGCGGCTGGAAACACCATATATTTT. Its translation is CASSYFGAAGNTIYF.

The genes are TRBV7-9 and TRBJ2-3; a possible D gene is TRBD2 (6 bases). In germline, CDR1 is SEHNR, CDR2 FQNEAQ (reference sequence). Trimming left V 0 bases short and J 4 bases short, with 11 bases between. This CDR3 has 15 amino acids. Written as DNA, the CDR3 is TGTGCCAGCAGCTTAGCGGGGGGAACCGCAGATACGCAGTATTTT. This sequence encodes CASSLAGGTADTQYF.

CDR3 nucleotides: TGTGCCAGCAGTTTAAAACAGGGAATGGGAGAGACCCAGTACTTC. This gives the protein CASSLKQGMGETQYF. The chain recombines TRBV27 with TRBJ2-5; a weak D match, TRBD1 (6 bases). V lost 2 bases and J lost 4, with 14 bases in between. The CDR3 has 15 residues. Germline V gene data show CDR1 as MNHEY and CDR2 as SMNVEV (reference sequence).

The rearrangement joins TRBV9 to TRBJ2-1; 11 bases map to TRBD2. CDR3 length equals 16 residues. In germline, CDR1 is SGDLS, CDR2 YYNGEE. Trimming cost V 3 bases and J 4 bases; bases outside gene matches: 6. CDR3 nucleotides: TGTGCCAGCAGCGCCCAGGGACTAGCGGATTACAATGAGCAGTTCTTC. As protein: CASSAQGLADYNEQFF.

This sequence joins TRBV5-1 and TRBJ2-7; D gene ambiguous. The CDR3 spans 12 residues. CDR1 is SGHRS, CDR2 YFSETQ, per germline. V was clipped by 2 bases and J by 6 bases, with 9 bases between them. CDR3 DNA: TGCGCCAGCAGCTTTTCGTTCGGCGAGCAGTACTTC. Its protein is CASSFSFGEQYF.

This clone was observed once. This sequence joins TRBV7-3 and TRBJ2-1; D perhaps matches TRBD1 (5 bases). The CDR3 has 16 residues. Trimming left V 1 base short and J 4 bases short, with 14 bases between. The germline CDR1 and CDR2 sequences are SGHTA and FQGTGA. The CDR3 nucleotides are TGTGCCAGCAGCTTAAATAGGGGAACGACGTACAATGAGCAGTTCTTC. Residues: CASSLNRGTTYNEQFF.

The J gene is TRBJ1-5, the V gene TRBV28; D is perhaps TRBD1 (5 bases). The V and J ends lost 8 bases and 1 base respectively, with 15 bases between them. The CDR3 loop spans 15 amino acids. The germline CDR1 and CDR2 sequences are MDHEN and SYDVKM. CDR3 coding DNA: TGTGCCAGCCGATTCGGGGGGGAAAGCAATCAGCCCCAGCATTTT. Amino acids: CASRFGGESNQPQHF.

The chain recombines TRBV3-1 (or the pseudogene TRBV3-2) with TRBJ2-7; D is perhaps TRBD1 (5 bases). The CDR3 sequence is 14 residues long. Germline V lookup: CDR1 LGHDT, CDR2 YNNKEL (reference sequence). V gave up 0 bases and J gave up 7 bases, with 13 bases separating them. CDR3 loop: CASSQDKGLREQYF. The CDR3 coding sequence is TGTGCCAGCAGCCAAGATAAGGGGTTAAGGGAGCAGTACTTC.

The chain combines TRBV7-9 with TRBJ2-7, with TRBD2 matching 8 bases. This CDR3 has 14 residues. J lost 3 bases, V lost 4 bases, and 5 bases had no gene match. Germline V gives CDR1 SEHNR, CDR2 FQNEAQ (reference sequence). The CDR3: CASSSGLVFYEQYF. Here the CDR3 DNA reads TGTGCCAGCAGCTCGGGACTAGTTTTCTACGAGCAGTACTTC.

In nucleotides, the CDR3 is TGCGCCAGCAGTCGACTAGCGGGAGGTATCGGGGAGCTGTTTTTT. Translated: CASSRLAGGIGELFF. The V call is TRBV5-1, the J call TRBJ2-2; 13 bases line up with TRBD2. Trimming cost V 5 bases and J 7 bases; bases outside gene matches: 5. CDR1 is SGHRS, CDR2 YFSETQ, per germline. The CDR3 sequence is 15 residues long. Full variable domain (outside the CDR3, taken from reference TRBV5-1 and TRBJ2-2): KAGVTQTPRYLIKTRGQQVTLSCSPISGHRSVSWYQQTPGQGLQFLFEYFSETQRNKGNFPGRFSGRQFSNSRSEMNVSTLELGDSALYLCASSRLAGGIGELFFGEGSRLTVL.

The rearrangement joins TRBV4-2 to TRBJ1-4; D perhaps matches TRBD1 (5 bases). Per germline, CDR1 LGHNA and CDR2 YNFKEQ. The CDR3 contains 21 residues. V shed 4 bases and J shed 2 bases, with 29 bases lying between them. For the CDR3, the DNA is TGTGCCAGCAGCCCCGGATTTCTGAGCCGACAAGGGGTGGGGACTAATGAAAAACTGTTTTTT. Its protein product is CASSPGFLSRQGVGTNEKLFF.

The chain joins TRBV4-1 to TRBJ2-3; 7 nucleotides match TRBD2. V lost 3 bases, J lost 7 bases, and 7 bases stayed unmatched. Germline CDR1 reads MGHRA; CDR2 reads YSYEKL. The CDR3 runs 14 residues. The CDR3 DNA is TGCGCCAGCAGCCATGGCGGCGGGGGTTATACGCAGTATTTT. Its protein product is CASSHGGGGYTQYF.

The rearrangement links TRBV6-5 to TRBJ1-5; TRBD1 might be the D (5 bases). In germline, CDR1 is MNHEY, CDR2 SVGAGI. This CDR3 spans 15 amino acids. Between the trimmed V and J ends, which lost 7 bases and 2 bases, there was a span of 15 bases. CDR3 nucleotides: TGTGCCAGCACTTCCGGGGGTGGGGGCAATCAGCCCCAGCATTTT. Its translation: CASTSGGGGNQPQHF.

The gene calls are TRBV11-1 and TRBJ2-7; possibly TRBD1 for D (6 bases). Germline V CDR1 and CDR2: SGHAT, FQDESV (reference sequence). V was pared by 2 bases and J by 6 bases, with 11 bases between. CDR3 length: 13 amino acids. The CDR3 coding sequence is TGTGCCAGCAGCTTAACTTCAGGGGCCGAGCAGTACTTC. Translation: CASSLTSGAEQYF. The entire variable domain, with the rest obtained from reference TRBV11-1 and TRBJ2-7, is as follows: EAEVAQSPRYKITEKSQAVAFWCDPISGHATLYWYRQILGQGPELLVQFQDESVVDDSQLPKDRFSAERLKGVDSTLKIQPAELGDSAMYLCASSLTSGAEQYFGPGTRLTVT.